The 23 T cell receptor beta chains below come from one sample, sequenced in a study of OX40 agonist ivuxolimab in advanced cancers. Here immunoSEQ multiplex PCR was the method, and the copy in TCRdb shows in-frame clones only, minus some. The repertoire holds tens of thousands of clones, around 89% seen once, with about 4% in the top ten. Specimen: CD4+ or CD8+ T cells sorted from blood, collected in a trial of the OX40 agonist ivuxolimab. The receptors were gathered from an adult with an advanced solid tumor such as melanoma, head and neck, liver or kidney cancer.

The rearrangement joins TRBV11-3 to TRBJ2-3; 11 bases are shared with TRBD1. Germline-derived CDR1 and CDR2 are SGHNT and YENEEA. The CDR3 covers 15 residues. V was clipped by 4 bases and J by 4 bases; unmatched bases: 4. The CDR3 loop is CASSYRTGGADTQYF. The CDR3 DNA is TGTGCCAGCAGCTACAGGACAGGGGGCGCAGATACGCAGTATTTT.

The chain carries TRBV7-6 and TRBJ2-1; the D gene is possibly TRBD1 (5 bases). The germline V gene has CDR1 SGHVS and CDR2 FNYEAQ. The CDR3 is 13 amino acids. The V gene lost 3 bases and the J gene lost 10 bases, with 13 bases spanning the gap. CDR3 in DNA: TGTGCCAGCAGCTTTTCAGGGAACGGGGAGCAGTTCTTC. This translates into CASSFSGNGEQFF.

This chain uses TRBV4-2 with TRBJ2-1, with D unclear. CDR3 length: 12 residues. Trimming took 2 bases from V and 7 from J, leaving 6 bases between them. Per the germline V gene, CDR1 is LGHNA and CDR2 is YNFKEQ. The CDR3 DNA reads TGTGCCAGCAGCCAATCGGTAAATGAGCAGTTCTTC. The encoded protein is CASSQSVNEQFF.

J is TRBJ1-1 and V is TRBV10-3, with D perhaps TRBD1 (6 bases). CDR3 length: 13 amino acids. Germline V CDR1 and CDR2: ENHRY, SYGVKD. Trimming removed 7 bases at V and 1 base at J, with 10 bases between. CDR3 nucleotides: TGTGCCATCAAGAGGACAGAGAACACTGAAGCTTTCTTT. This encodes CAIKRTENTEAFF.

The chain employs TRBV6-6 and TRBJ1-5, with unresolved D. This CDR3 region has 13 residues. Germline V gene sequence: CDR1 MNHNY, CDR2 SVGAGI (reference sequence). The V and J ends lost 2 bases and 4 bases respectively, with 6 bases between them. CDR3 DNA sequence: TGTGCCAGCAGTTACCACTGGAATCAGCCCCAGCATTTT. Amino acids: CASSYHWNQPQHF.

The gene calls are TRBV10-3 and TRBJ2-7; 7 nucleotides match TRBD2. The CDR3 length is 13 residues. The germline V gene encodes CDR1 ENHRY and CDR2 SYGVKD. The V gene end was trimmed by 11 bases and the J gene end by 6 bases; junction bases not matched to a gene: 13. The CDR3 coding sequence is TGTGCCGCCAGGGTCGGGACTACACGCGAGCAGTACTTC. It encodes CAARVGTTREQYF.

The chain carries TRBV7-3 and TRBJ2-1; TRBD1 matches at 7 bases. Unmatched junction bases numbered 12, after V lost 4 bases and J lost 6 bases. Germline lookup yields CDR1 SGHTA and CDR2 FQGTGA. The CDR3 runs 16 residues. The CDR3 here is CASSSTRDSTPNEQFF. The CDR3, as DNA: TGTGCCAGCAGCTCCACCCGGGACAGCACACCCAATGAGCAGTTCTTC.

This chain joins TRBV10-2 and TRBJ2-3; 14 bases agree with TRBD2. V dropped 0 bases and J dropped 5; count of bases not matched to a gene: 4. Germline CDR1 is WSHSY and CDR2 is SAAADI. CDR3 length: 17 residues. The CDR3 DNA reads as TGCGCCAGCAGTGAGTCCGGGACTAGCGGGGGTCAAGATACGCAGTATTTT. As protein: CASSESGTSGGQDTQYF.

The V gene is TRBV5-1, the J gene TRBJ1-3; D not certain. V dropped 4 bases and J dropped 0 bases, with 11 bases sitting between them. CDR1 SGHRS and CDR2 YFSETQ come from the germline V gene. The CDR3 is made up of 15 amino acids. This chain's CDR3 is CASSPDVSSGNTIYF. In DNA form, the CDR3 reads TGCGCCAGCAGCCCGGATGTGAGCTCTGGAAACACCATATATTTT.

The gene calls are TRBV7-9 and TRBJ2-5; TRBD1 matches 7 bases. Trimming cost V 5 bases and J 0 bases; bases outside gene matches: 15. This CDR3 is built from 18 residues. Per germline, CDR1 SEHNR and CDR2 FQNEAQ (reference sequence). The CDR3 nucleotides are TGTGCCAGCAGCCAGGCTTGGACAGGAGGCAGCAACCAAGAGACCCAGTACTTC. Protein: CASSQAWTGGSNQETQYF.

The V call is TRBV11-3, the J call TRBJ2-7, with D unclear. The CDR3 has 13 amino acids. Germline CDR1 is SGHNT and CDR2 is YENEEA. The CDR3 is CATKGGFSYEQYF. Here the CDR3 DNA reads TGTGCTACCAAGGGCGGTTTTTCCTACGAGCAGTACTTC.

A single count supports this clone. V and J are TRBV6-5 and TRBJ2-7; 8 nucleotides match TRBD2. The germline V gene encodes CDR1 MNHEY and CDR2 SVGAGI. Trimming removed 7 bases from V and 3 bases from J; junction bases left unmatched: 8. The CDR3 runs to 14 residues. DNA for the CDR3: TGTGCCAGCACCGACGGGAGGGGGAGCTACGAGCAGTACTTC. This codes for CASTDGRGSYEQYF.

This rearrangement joins TRBV5-1 to TRBJ2-7; D unclear. The CDR3 sequence is 15 residues long. Germline V gene data show CDR1 as SGHRS and CDR2 as YFSETQ. V shed 4 bases and J shed 1 base, with 15 bases lying between them. The CDR3 reads CASSPQRPASYEQYF. CDR3 nucleotides: TGCGCCAGCAGCCCTCAGCGACCCGCGTCCTACGAGCAGTACTTC.

The CDR3 loop reads CASSPRLAGTYEQYF. CDR3 bases: TGTGCCAGCAGCCCACGTCTAGCGGGAACCTACGAGCAGTACTTC. The chain uses TRBV27 and TRBJ2-7; 9 bases are shared with TRBD2. Germline CDR1 and CDR2: MNHEY and SMNVEV (reference sequence). V gave up 6 bases and J gave up 2 bases; unmatched junction bases: 8. This CDR3 is 15 amino acids long.

The chain combines TRBV19 with TRBJ1-1, with no clear D. The CDR3 covers 14 residues. Germline values: CDR1 LNHDA, CDR2 SQIVND (reference sequence). Deletions cut 3 bases from V and 4 bases from J, with 12 bases between. The CDR3 DNA reads TGTGCCAGTAGTATCGAGGGTCTCTCCACTGAAGCTTTCTTT. Its protein is CASSIEGLSTEAFF. The whole variable domain, remainder taken from reference TRBV19 and TRBJ1-1, is DGGITQSPKYLFRKEGQNVTLSCEQNLNHDAMYWYRQDPGQGLRLIYYSQIVNDFQKGDIAEGYSVSREKKESFPLTVTSAQKNPTAFYLCASSIEGLSTEAFFGQGTRLTVV.

The CDR3 here is CASSQDSRSAVYNSPLHF. The DNA for the CDR3 is TGCGCCAGCAGCCAAGATAGTCGGTCGGCAGTCTATAATTCACCCCTCCACTTT. The rearrangement joins TRBV4-1 to TRBJ1-6, with no clear D. Germline CDR1 MGHRA, CDR2 YSYEKL. The V and J ends lost 0 bases and 3 bases respectively, with 15 bases between them. The CDR3 runs 18 residues.

The chain is built from TRBV29-1 and TRBJ1-1; 9 nucleotides match TRBD1. There are 13 residues in the CDR3. In germline, CDR1 is SQVTM, CDR2 ANQGSEA. J was trimmed by 4 bases and V by 5 bases; bases with no gene match: 5. As DNA, the CDR3 is TGCAGCGTTCGACCGGGACAGGGCACTGAAGCTTTCTTT. This gives the protein CSVRPGQGTEAFF.

The chain is built from TRBV28 and TRBJ2-5, with D perhaps being TRBD1 or TRBD2 (6 bases each). There are 17 residues in the CDR3. Looked up from germline, CDR1 is MDHEN and CDR2 is SYDVKM. The ends were cut back, 4 bases at V and 5 bases at J, with 23 bases in the middle. CDR3 DNA: TGTGCCAGCAGTTCCAACGGGTCCCCGGGGGCAAAGGAGACCCAGTACTTC. Translation: CASSSNGSPGAKETQYF. Drawing the rest from reference TRBV28 and TRBJ2-5, the complete variable domain is DVKVTQSSRYLVKRTGEKVFLECVQDMDHENMFWYRQDPGLGLRLIYFSYDVKMKEKGDIPEGYSVSREKKERFSLILESASTNQTSMYLCASSSNGSPGAKETQYFGPGTRLLVL.

The chain uses TRBV5-1 and TRBJ1-1, with D possibly being TRBD1 (6 bases). CDR3 size: 14 residues. Per the germline V gene, CDR1 is SGHRS and CDR2 is YFSETQ. The V gene lost 1 base and the J gene lost 1 base, with 8 bases spanning the gap. CDR3 loop: CASSLTGQNTEAFF. The CDR3 DNA reads TGCGCCAGCAGCTTGACAGGGCAGAACACTGAAGCTTTCTTT. Full variable domain (missing parts from reference TRBV5-1 and TRBJ1-1): KAGVTQTPRYLIKTRGQQVTLSCSPISGHRSVSWYQQTPGQGLQFLFEYFSETQRNKGNFPGRFSGRQFSNSRSEMNVSTLELGDSALYLCASSLTGQNTEAFFGQGTRLTVV.

This rearrangement joins TRBV5-1 to TRBJ1-1; D is uncertain. The CDR3 runs to 14 residues. The V gene lost 6 bases and the J gene lost 0 bases, with 12 bases spanning the gap. Germline V CDR1 and CDR2: SGHRS, YFSETQ. The CDR3 sequence is CASKETAVNTEAFF. CDR3 DNA sequence: TGCGCCAGCAAGGAAACAGCGGTGAACACTGAAGCTTTCTTT.

As to this clone: Other DNA sequences from this sample encode an identical CDR3 as well. The genes are TRBV5-1 and TRBJ1-4, with TRBD1 as a possible D gene (6 bases). V was trimmed by 0 bases and J by 6 bases, leaving 12 bases between them. Germline CDR1 SGHRS, CDR2 YFSETQ. CDR3 length: 15 amino acids. CDR3: CASSLGVNRDEKLFF. CDR3 DNA sequence: TGCGCCAGCAGCTTGGGTGTTAACAGGGATGAAAAACTGTTTTTT.

This sequence joins TRBV16 and TRBJ2-1, with a possible D match to TRBD2 (5 bases). The germline V gene has CDR1 KGHSY and CDR2 FQNENV. The CDR3 covers 17 residues. Trimming took off 4 bases at V and 1 base at J, with 17 bases between the two ends. CDR3 residues: CASSPPQLRGSYNEQFF. DNA for the CDR3: TGTGCCAGCAGCCCCCCGCAGTTACGGGGATCCTACAATGAGCAGTTCTTC.

The J gene is TRBJ2-2, the V gene TRBV18; 10 positions match TRBD2. This CDR3 has 16 residues. With 6 bases clipped from V and 6 bases from J, the junction kept 10 bases outside the gene matches. Germline CDR1 KGHSH, CDR2 LQKENI. CDR3 sequence (DNA): TGTGCCAGCTCGCCTACTAGCGGGACAAAGGCCGGGGAGCTGTTTTTT. This codes for CASSPTSGTKAGELFF.